These 9 T cell receptor beta chains originate from one sample sequenced in a study of CDR3 diversity in severe acne. TCRdb processed the PCR reads anew with MiXCR; each CDR3 protein has one entry. The table records approximately 90,000 distinct CDR3 sequences, roughly 49% of them present only once. The source material was blood. The receptor set was obtained from a male donor with severe acne vulgaris.

Only one count was recorded for this clonotype. The V and J genes are TRBV20-1 and TRBJ2-7, with 7 nucleotides matching TRBD1. V lost 6 bases and J lost 5; bases outside the gene matches: 13. Germline-derived CDR1 and CDR2 are DFQATT and SNEGSKA (reference sequence). The CDR3 runs to 14 residues. The CDR3 DNA sequence: TGCAGTGCCCCAGGGGGACCAGGGGCAAACGAGCAGTACTTC. This encodes CSAPGGPGANEQYF.

The chain combines TRBV12-3 or TRBV12-4 with TRBJ1-6; D unresolved. V was pared by 3 bases and J by 7 bases, with 4 bases between. The CDR3 is made up of 12 amino acids. CDR3 coding DNA: TGTGCCAGCAGTTTTTGGAATTCACCCCTCCACTTT. It codes for CASSFWNSPLHF.

The V and J genes are TRBV2 and TRBJ2-7; possibly TRBD1 or TRBD2 for D (5 bases each). Trimming cost V 5 bases and J 0 bases, with 17 bases left between them. There are 16 residues in the CDR3. Germline assignment: CDR1 SNHLY and CDR2 FYNNEI. The CDR3 spells CASSYYDRGDSYEQYF. The CDR3 DNA is TGTGCCAGCAGTTACTACGACAGAGGGGACTCCTACGAGCAGTACTTC.

The rearrangement joins TRBV30 to TRBJ2-4; D may be TRBD1 (5 bases). Between the trimmed V and J ends, which lost 0 bases and 0 bases, there was a span of 12 bases. The CDR3 consists of 16 residues. In germline, CDR1 is GTSNPN, CDR2 SVGIG (reference sequence). The CDR3 DNA is TGTGCCTGGAGTGTAGGGGATCTCCTAGCCAAAAACATTCAGTACTTC. It codes for CAWSVGDLLAKNIQYF.

This clonotype was detected a few times. The genes are TRBV6-2 or TRBV6-3 and TRBJ2-7; the D gene is possibly TRBD2 (6 bases). Per the germline V gene, CDR1 is MNHEY and CDR2 is SVGEGT. The germline V and J ends were trimmed by 7 bases and 1 base, with 17 bases remaining between them. This CDR3 is 15 amino acids long. CDR3 nucleotides: TGTGCCAGCACCCGACAGCTAGCGAGTTCCTACGAGCAGTACTTC. Translated: CASTRQLASSYEQYF.

The V gene is TRBV2, the J gene TRBJ1-2; D unclear. This CDR3 has 12 amino acids. The V end lost 4 bases, the J end lost 7 bases, and 10 bases lay between the germline ends. Germline-derived CDR1 and CDR2 are SNHLY and FYNNEI. Here the CDR3 reads CASSGMQVGYTF. The CDR3 coding sequence is TGTGCCAGCAGTGGTATGCAAGTTGGCTACACCTTC.

This clonotype occurred many times. This rearrangement joins TRBV7-8 to TRBJ2-6; D may correspond to TRBD1 or TRBD2 (6 bases each). V lost 5 bases and J 9 bases, leaving 26 bases between the germline ends. CDR1 and CDR2 (germline): SGHVS, FQNEAQ. This CDR3 comprises 18 residues. In nucleotides, the CDR3 is TGTGCCAGCAGCCGCGCCTTGGGGGGCTCCCTCTTTGGCAACGTCCTGACTTTC. It translates to CASSRALGGSLFGNVLTF.

This chain connects TRBV6-5 to TRBJ2-7, with D possibly being TRBD1 or TRBD2 (5 bases each). V was clipped by 6 bases and J by 2 bases, with 17 bases between them. The CDR3 length is 15 residues. Per the germline V gene, CDR1 is MNHEY and CDR2 is SVGAGI. The CDR3 bases are TGTGCCAGCAGCCAAACCCCGGGACGGACCTACGAGCAGTACTTC. This translates into CASSQTPGRTYEQYF.

For the CDR3, the DNA is TGTGCCAGCAGCTTAGTCAGCGGGAGTACCTACGAGCAGTACTTC. Translated: CASSLVSGSTYEQYF. The chain combines TRBV7-2 with TRBJ2-7, with TRBD2 identical over 8 bases. Germline-derived CDR1 and CDR2 are SGHTA and FQGNSA. After removal of 1 base from V and 2 bases from J, the junction contained 4 bases not matched to a gene. This CDR3 has 15 amino acids.